This T cell receptor beta chain was retrieved from a study of cytomegalovirus exposure and HLA in healthy donors. Trimming took 0 bases from V and 3 from J, leaving 13 bases between them. Looked up from germline, CDR1 is SGDLS and CDR2 is YYNGEE. CDR3 length: 15 amino acids. Study observations and caveats: As a later analysis showed, a missense DCLRE1C variant was linked to trimming of TCR beta V- and J-genes. Productive status was seen about 90% or about 30% of the time for most TCR beta V segments in an earlier analysis.

60 Vbeta and 13 Jbeta primers were used in PCR. Sequencing was performed with immunoSEQ multiplex PCR; in TCRdb, only in-frame clones are kept and a portion is missing. This table has a few hundred thousand clones, 65% to 90% appearing once. Worth noting for this clone: Its antigen is unidentified.

Source material: PBMCs. The origin of this receptor is a girl under 18 in good health and CMV-seronegative. This chain uses TRBV9 with TRBJ2-7, with TRBD1 as a possible D gene (5 bases). DNA of the CDR3: TGTGCCAGCAGCGTAGATCAGGGAACGCTCTACGAGCAGTACTTC. As protein: CASSVDQGTLYEQYF.